The table lists the clone carrying this T cell receptor beta chain with a few counts. Its matching antigen is unknown. Germline and genes: mouse. The observed sequence ends 4 residues before the CDR3 terminus, with the missing tail filled in from the germline J gene. Scientists pooled cutaneous lymph node cells and sorted them on CD4, CD8alpha, NKG2D, NKG2ACE and other markers. Reverse transcribed after extraction, RNA yielded cDNA as the sequencing template. Clones were sequenced by immunoSEQ multiplex PCR, and TCRdb holds only the in-frame ones, with some missing. Recorded here are around 290,000 clones, with no singletons, and the ten leading clones hold roughly 1.2%. The CDR3 has 14 residues. The V and J ends lost 3 bases and 3 bases respectively, with 9 bases between them. The data were taken from a study of CD8+ T cells in alopecia areata. Study results and limitations: Although TCR sharing was seen in mice, sharing across patients was less clear, possibly for HLA-related reasons.

This chain joins TRBV21 and TRBJ2-1; no firm D call. Being an ORF, TRBV21 has a function that is uncertain. Sequences were obtained from CD4+ T cells sorted from a lymph node. The sequence was collected from a C3H/HeJ mouse with alopecia areata. MHC haplotype: H2-k. The CDR3 region is CASSHQEIYAEQFF. The CDR3 DNA, read in part, is TGTGCTAGCAGTCATCAGGAGATCTATGCT.